These 12 T cell receptor beta chains came from one sample sequenced in a study of shared clonotypes between healthy human individuals (dated by TCRdb to about 2020). Libraries came from the immunoSEQ multiplex PCR assay. This immuneACCESS table, as held by TCRdb, lists in-frame sequences with V and J called but not all clones. Of the missing ones, under half trace to an unresolved V gene in checked studies; the others have no known cause. For this sample there are about 2 million clones; 95% appear just once. The ten largest make up roughly 0.13% of the sample. The sequenced sample consisted of naive CD4+ T cells sorted from blood. Read against the paper, the sample's cell subset or site label means: CD45RA+ positively selected. All receptors derive from a man aged 18 to 29 in good health.

J is TRBJ2-1 and V is TRBV7-2; 7 nucleotides align to TRBD2. Germline CDR1 SGHTA, CDR2 FQGNSA. CDR3 length: 18 residues. Trimming removed 3 bases from V and 7 bases from J; junction bases left unmatched: 18. The CDR3 DNA reads TGTGCCAGCAGCTTCTCAACCTGGGAGGGCAGGAGGGTAAATGAGCAGTTCTTC. Translating it yields CASSFSTWEGRRVNEQFF.

V is TRBV28 and J is TRBJ1-5; D not certain. Germline V lookup: CDR1 MDHEN, CDR2 SYDVKM. This CDR3 contains 15 residues. V shed 5 bases and J shed 7 bases, with 18 bases lying between them. The DNA for the CDR3 is TGTGCCAGCAGTCCCCGGGGTAAGGGAAGCCAGCCCCAGCATTTT. Protein product: CASSPRGKGSQPQHF.

Notes on this clone: Other DNA sequences in the same sample also yield this CDR3. This chain connects TRBV6-1 to TRBJ1-1; D might be TRBD1 (5 bases). The CDR3 consists of 13 residues. Germline V gene lookup returns CDR1 MNHNS and CDR2 SASEGT. Trimming took off 0 bases at V and 4 bases at J, with 6 bases between the two ends. The DNA of the CDR3 is TGTGCCAGCAGTGAAGCGAGGGGCACTGAAGCTTTCTTT. Its translation: CASSEARGTEAFF.

This sequence joins TRBV4-1 and TRBJ1-3; no firm D call. Looked up from germline, CDR1 is MGHRA and CDR2 is YSYEKL. V shed 1 base and J shed 0 bases, with 13 bases lying between them. The CDR3 has 17 amino acids. The CDR3 coding sequence is TGCGCCAGCAGCCAAGTGGGCAGGCGAAACTCTGGAAACACCATATATTTT. It codes for CASSQVGRRNSGNTIYF.

V usage is TRBV5-4 and J usage is TRBJ2-5; perhaps TRBD1 as D (5 bases). This CDR3 has 13 residues. V was clipped by 5 bases and J by 7 bases, with 15 bases between them. Per germline, CDR1 SGHNT and CDR2 YYREEE (reference sequence). Here the CDR3 reads CASREQGYGTQYF. The CDR3 DNA reads TGTGCCAGCAGAGAGCAGGGTTACGGGACCCAGTACTTC. Full variable domain (remainder filled in from reference TRBV5-4 and TRBJ2-5): ETGVTQSPTHLIKTRGQQVTLRCSSQSGHNTVSWYQQALGQGPQFIFQYYREEENGRGNFPPRFSGLQFPNYSSELNVNALELDDSALYLCASREQGYGTQYFGPGTRLLVL.

The V call is TRBV7-2, the J call TRBJ1-5, with TRBD1 matching over 7 bases. This CDR3 has 14 residues. V was clipped by 1 base and J by 6 bases; unmatched bases: 3. CDR1 and CDR2 from the germline V gene are SGHTA and FQGNSA. DNA of the CDR3: TGTGCCAGCAGCTTAGAAGGGGGCGGTCAGCCCCAGCATTTT. This codes for CASSLEGGGQPQHF.

The rearrangement links TRBV11-2 to TRBJ1-1, with D perhaps TRBD1 (6 bases). The CDR3 is 16 residues long. Germline CDR1 SGHAT, CDR2 FQNNGV. The V gene lost 1 base and the J gene lost 2 bases, with 14 bases spanning the gap. The CDR3 DNA sequence: TGTGCCAGCAGCTTAGTAGGGGGGCCCCTAAACACTGAAGCTTTCTTT. This translates into CASSLVGGPLNTEAFF. Complete variable domain (other parts from reference TRBV11-2 and TRBJ1-1): EAGVAQSPRYKIIEKRQSVAFWCNPISGHATLYWYQQILGQGPKLLIQFQNNGVVDDSQLPKDRFSAERLKGVDSTLKIQPAKLEDSAVYLCASSLVGGPLNTEAFFGQGTRLTVV.

The J gene is TRBJ2-7, the V gene TRBV25-1; TRBD1 agrees at 10 bases. The germline V gene encodes CDR1 MGHDK and CDR2 SYGVNS. This CDR3 has 14 amino acids. Trimming removed 6 bases from V and 2 bases from J; junction bases left unmatched: 4. CDR3 nucleotide sequence: TGTGCCAGCAGAGGACAGGGGGTCACCTACGAGCAGTACTTC. Its protein is CASRGQGVTYEQYF.

Notes on this clone: Other DNA sequences of this sample code for an identical CDR3. V is TRBV2 and J is TRBJ2-1; 15 bases are shared with TRBD2. The CDR3 spans 15 residues. The ends lost 3 bases at V and 6 bases at J; junction bases unmatched: 0. The germline V gene encodes CDR1 SNHLY and CDR2 FYNNEI. The CDR3 is CASSEGLAGGNEQFF. CDR3 DNA sequence: TGTGCCAGCAGTGAGGGACTAGCGGGGGGCAATGAGCAGTTCTTC.

The chain is built from TRBV11-2 and TRBJ1-4; D may be TRBD1 (6 bases). There are 14 residues in the CDR3. Germline values: CDR1 SGHAT, CDR2 FQNNGV. Trimming pared 4 bases from V and 4 bases from J, leaving 10 bases between. The CDR3 nucleotides read TGTGCCAGCAGCTCAAGGGGGTATAATGAAAAACTGTTTTTT. It yields the protein CASSSRGYNEKLFF.

The V and J genes are TRBV5-1 and TRBJ2-5; TRBD2 might be the D (6 bases). This CDR3 has 16 amino acids. Germline assignment: CDR1 SGHRS and CDR2 YFSETQ. V was cut by 3 bases and J by 5 bases, with 20 bases left in between. CDR3: CASSSLPGVAIETQYF. CDR3 in DNA: TGCGCCAGCAGCTCCCTACCGGGGGTGGCCATTGAGACCCAGTACTTC.

The chain is built from TRBV28 and TRBJ1-5, with a possible D match to TRBD1 (6 bases). The V gene's germline CDR1 is MDHEN and CDR2 SYDVKM. Between the trimmed V and J ends, which lost 3 bases and 0 bases, there was a span of 15 bases. The CDR3 contains 17 residues. The CDR3 nucleotides are TGTGCCAGCAGTTTTCCGGGACAACACTATAGCAATCAGCCCCAGCATTTT. Its protein is CASSFPGQHYSNQPQHF.